The 19 T cell receptor beta chains in this list originate from one sample, sequenced in a study of cytomegalovirus exposure and HLA in healthy donors. PCR was performed using 60 Vbeta and 13 Jbeta primers. The method was immunoSEQ multiplex PCR; TCRdb's version includes in-frame clones alone and lacks a portion of them. The table lists 120,000 to 150,000 clones, 75% to 80% of them singletons. What was sequenced was PBMCs. The receptors derive from a woman in her forties or fifties in good health and CMV-seronegative.

V is TRBV14 and J is TRBJ1-3; TRBD1 might be the D (5 bases). Germline V gene lookup returns CDR1 SGHDN and CDR2 FVKESK. The CDR3 totals 17 residues. Deletions cut 3 bases from V and 0 bases from J, with 15 bases between. The CDR3 region is CASSHQGFASSGNTIYF. The CDR3 region has the DNA TGTGCCAGCAGCCACCAGGGTTTTGCTAGCTCTGGAAACACCATATATTTT.

This clone was counted a few times. The chain joins TRBV5-6 to TRBJ1-2, with TRBD1 matching 7 bases. CDR3 length: 17 amino acids. Germline CDR1 and CDR2: SGHDT and YYEEEE. V shed 0 bases and J 4 bases; nucleotides not matched to a gene: 12. CDR3 sequence: CASSLARDRALLYGYTF. CDR3 DNA: TGTGCCAGCAGCTTGGCCCGCGACAGGGCCCTTCTCTATGGCTACACCTTC.

The rearrangement uses TRBV29-1 and TRBJ2-3; 8 nucleotides agree with TRBD2. The CDR3 extends over 15 amino acids. Looked up from germline, CDR1 is SQVTM and CDR2 is ANQGSEA. Trimming at V came to 4 bases and at J to 3 bases, leaving 9 bases not matched to a gene. The CDR3 DNA reads TGCAGCGTTGCTCAGGCGGGGGGCGGAACAGATACGCAGTATTTT. It specifies CSVAQAGGGTDTQYF.

This clone was counted a few times. The chain is built from TRBV6-1 and TRBJ2-7, with unresolved D. Trimming took 4 bases from V and 2 from J, leaving 3 bases between them. CDR3 size: 11 residues. CDR1 and CDR2 (germline): MNHNS, SASEGT. The CDR3, as DNA: TGTGCCAGCAGTGTTACCTACGAGCAGTACTTC. It is translated as CASSVTYEQYF.

The chain is built from TRBV6-1 and TRBJ2-1; possible D gene TRBD2, 7 bases. Trimming took off 6 bases at V and 4 bases at J, with 10 bases between the two ends. The CDR3 totals 13 residues. Germline V CDR1 and CDR2: MNHNS, SASEGT. The CDR3 DNA is TGTGCCAGCAGGCGGGGGCCATACAATGAGCAGTTCTTC. Encoded protein: CASRRGPYNEQFF.

The chain employs TRBV7-9 and TRBJ2-1, with TRBD1 matching over 10 bases. The ends lost 5 bases at V and 6 bases at J; junction bases unmatched: 10. In germline, CDR1 is SEHNR, CDR2 FQNEAQ (reference sequence). This CDR3 has 16 amino acids. The CDR3 DNA reads as TGTGCCAGCAGCCTAACGGGACAGGGGATTTTCAATGAGCAGTTCTTC. Protein sequence: CASSLTGQGIFNEQFF.

The count of this clone is one. This CDR3 is also generated by other DNA sequences in the sample. The gene calls are TRBV5-1 and TRBJ1-3; TRBD1 matches at 11 bases. CDR1 SGHRS and CDR2 YFSETQ come from the germline V gene. V dropped 3 bases and J dropped 4; count of bases not matched to a gene: 3. The CDR3 length is 15 residues. The CDR3 loop is CASSYGQGAGNTIYF. DNA for the CDR3: TGCGCCAGCAGCTATGGACAGGGGGCGGGAAACACCATATATTTT.

The V gene is TRBV28, the J gene TRBJ2-5; a weak D match, TRBD1 (6 bases). The germline V and J ends were trimmed by 8 bases and 7 bases, with 17 bases remaining between them. This CDR3 is built from 13 residues. Germline V gene data show CDR1 as MDHEN and CDR2 as SYDVKM. This CDR3 reads CASYRQAWGTQYF. As DNA, the CDR3 is TGTGCCAGCTACAGACAGGCTTGGGGGACCCAGTACTTC.

V is TRBV5-1 and J is TRBJ1-3, with no clear D. Trimming stripped 0 bases from V and 0 bases from J, with 16 bases between. CDR1 and CDR2 (germline): SGHRS, YFSETQ. The CDR3 is 18 amino acids. The CDR3 here is CASSLGVLLTRSGNTIYF. The CDR3, as DNA: TGCGCCAGCAGCTTGGGAGTCCTTTTGACTCGCTCTGGAAACACCATATATTTT. The full variable domain, its missing parts supplied by reference TRBV5-1 and TRBJ1-3, is KAGVTQTPRYLIKTRGQQVTLSCSPISGHRSVSWYQQTPGQGLQFLFEYFSETQRNKGNFPGRFSGRQFSNSRSEMNVSTLELGDSALYLCASSLGVLLTRSGNTIYFGEGSWLTVV.

To note about this clone: At one end, the junction sequence differs from germline, possibly due to a read error. The CDR3 nucleotides are TGTGCCAGCAGCTTAGGGACAGAGCGGTTCTTC. Amino acid sequence: CASSLGTERFF. The chain is built from TRBV7-8 and TRBJ2-1, with a tentative D call TRBD1 (6 bases). The germline CDR1 and CDR2 sequences are SGHVS and FQNEAQ. The CDR3 runs 11 residues.

This clone was seen just once. The chain joins TRBV15 to TRBJ1-3; a weak D match, TRBD1 (5 bases). The CDR3 covers 14 residues. Germline CDR1 and CDR2: LNHNV and YYDKDF (reference sequence). Deletions cut 3 bases from V and 6 bases from J, with 12 bases between. The CDR3, as DNA: TGTGCCACCAGCAGGGGAATGACAGAAAACACCATATATTTT. It yields the protein CATSRGMTENTIYF.

The chain links TRBV21-1 to TRBJ2-2; the DNA was not used to check the table's D call, TRBD2. TRBV21-1 is listed as a pseudogene. CDR3 length: 14 amino acids. DNA of the CDR3: TGTGCCAGCAGCAGGACTCTATCGACCGGGGAGCTGTTTTTT. It yields the protein CASSRTLSTGELFF.

The chain links TRBV27 to TRBJ2-7, with TRBD2 matching 9 bases. V gave up 6 bases and J gave up 3 bases; unmatched junction bases: 12. Germline V lookup: CDR1 MNHEY, CDR2 SMNVEV (reference sequence). The length of the CDR3 is 16 residues. CDR3 in DNA: TGTGCCAGCAGATCGACGAGCGGGGGGCGGTTCTACGAGCAGTACTTC. This gives the protein CASRSTSGGRFYEQYF.

This clone was recorded a few times. CDR3 in DNA: TGTGCCAGCAGTAGGGCAGGGGGCTCCTACGAGCAGTACTTC. Translating it yields CASSRAGGSYEQYF. The chain joins TRBV9 to TRBJ2-7, with 7 bases aligning to TRBD1. CDR3 length: 14 amino acids. Germline V gene data show CDR1 as SGDLS and CDR2 as YYNGEE. Trimming took 5 bases from V and 0 from J; bases not matched to a gene: 5.

V and J are TRBV6-4 and TRBJ1-1, with D unresolved. Trimming removed 7 bases at V and 5 bases at J, with 8 bases between. The germline V gene has CDR1 MRHNA and CDR2 SNTAGT. This CDR3 comprises 11 residues. CDR3 sequence: CASIRGTEAFF. DNA for the CDR3: TGTGCCAGCATCCGCGGGACTGAAGCTTTCTTT.

This clone occurred a few times. The genes are TRBV5-5 and TRBJ1-2; maybe TRBD1 (5 bases). The germline CDR1 and CDR2 sequences are SGHKS and YYEKEE (reference sequence). V was shortened by 2 bases and J by 3 bases, with 8 bases between the two germline ends. This CDR3 contains 13 residues. The CDR3 protein is CASSFKGDYGYTF. The CDR3 nucleotides are TGTGCCAGCAGCTTTAAAGGGGACTATGGCTACACCTTC.

This clone was recorded a few times. The chain couples TRBV5-1 to TRBJ1-2; 10 bases line up with TRBD1. J was trimmed by 6 bases and V by 2 bases; bases with no gene match: 10. The CDR3 has 16 residues. The V gene's germline CDR1 is SGHRS and CDR2 YFSETQ. The CDR3 loop is CASSFLPTGGFNGYTF. For the CDR3, the DNA is TGCGCCAGCAGCTTTCTGCCGACAGGGGGCTTTAATGGCTACACCTTC.

The chain uses TRBV7-2 and TRBJ1-2, with TRBD1 as a possible D gene (5 bases). Germline V gene data show CDR1 as SGHTA and CDR2 as FQGNSA. V was pared by 1 base and J by 0 bases, with 12 bases between. The CDR3 loop spans 16 amino acids. The CDR3 DNA reads as TGTGCCAGCAGCTTAGTTGCGGGGGATTCTAACTATGGCTACACCTTC. Its protein product is CASSLVAGDSNYGYTF.

The chain has TRBV6-6 and TRBJ2-5, with 9 bases identical to TRBD1. Germline CDR1 MNHNY, CDR2 SVGAGI (reference sequence). V dropped 2 bases and J dropped 5; count of bases not matched to a gene: 6. The CDR3 extends over 15 amino acids. The CDR3 is CASSYRDRETETQYF. DNA for the CDR3: TGTGCCAGCAGTTACCGGGACAGGGAGACGGAGACCCAGTACTTC.